This is a list of T cell receptor beta chains from one sample in a study of blood T cell repertoires in COVID-19. The method was immunoSEQ multiplex PCR; TCRdb's version includes in-frame clones alone and lacks a portion of them. The sample shows about 240,000 clones, about 80% of them seen only once. Material for sequencing was peripheral blood. These receptor sequences come from a young man who had recovered from COVID-19. Each CDR3 is given with its conserved first and last residue. D genes are given only for firm matches. Expanded clones get a size class; other rows say once, few or many, or leave the size out.

TRBD2	.	TRBV18	TRBJ2-4	TGTGCCAGCTCACCTAGCGGGGGAAACATTCAGTACTTC	CASSPSGGNIQYF
.	.	TRBV7-6	TRBJ1-5	TGTGCCAGCAGCTCGCAGGTTTCAGGGGTGCCCCAGCATTTT	CASSSQVSGVPQHF
.	few	TRBV12-3/TRBV12-4	TRBJ2-5	TGTGCCAGCACGGCGTCGGGAGTGACCCAGTACTTC	CASTASGVTQYF
.	.	TRBV7-9	TRBJ1-1	TGTGCCAGCAGCTTGGACAGAAACACTGAAGCTTTCTTT	CASSLDRNTEAFF
.	few	TRBV2	TRBJ2-7	TGTGCCAGCAGTAGACCACTAGGGATTACCTACGAGCAGTACTTC	CASSRPLGITYEQYF
.	.	TRBV6-5	TRBJ1-5	TGTGCCAGCACCCCCGGGGGGAATCAGCCCCAGCATTTT	CASTPGGNQPQHF
TRBD1	.	TRBV3-1/TRBV3-2	TRBJ1-6	TGTGCCAGCAGCCGGACCGGGACAGCCGGTTCACCCCTCCACTTT	CASSRTGTAGSPLHF
TRBD1	many	TRBV19	TRBJ1-2	TGTGCCAGCCTCAGGGGGCGAGATGGCTACACCTTC	CASLRGRDGYTF
.	few	TRBV2	TRBJ1-6	TGTGCCAGCAGTTACAGTGACCTTAATTCACCCCTCCACTTT	CASSYSDLNSPLHF
.	.	TRBV18	TRBJ2-5	TGTGCCAGCTCACCCCAGGGAGGATTCGAGACCCAGTACTTC	CASSPQGGFETQYF
.	.	TRBV7-8	TRBJ1-1	TGTGCCAGCAGCCCGGGACTGAATGATGAAGCTTTCTTT	CASSPGLNDEAFF
.	.	TRBV6-5	TRBJ2-1	TGTGCCAGCAGTCAGGGTGGGCATGAGCAGTTCTTC	CASSQGGHEQFF